The T cell receptor beta chain described here comes from a study of T cells in Graves' hyperthyroidism and ophthalmopathy. Overall study: Peripheral blood was secured at the point of initial diagnosis, before any treatment.

Patients were excluded because of uncontrolled infection, other autoimmune disease, pregnancy or lactation. Thyroid ultrasound, orbital computed tomography, clinical symptoms, and serum thyroxine and TRAb underpinned diagnoses. The authors obtained PBMCs from more than 8 ml of fresh peripheral blood. This clonotype showed up many times. CDR1 and CDR2 from the germline V gene are MNHNY and SVGAGI (reference sequence). V was pared by 0 bases and J by 9 bases, with 15 bases between. The CDR3 is made up of 15 amino acids. RNA transcripts provided the source from which TCR beta CDR3 regions were amplified. The primer set for the first-round RT-PCR of the TCR CDR3 was HTBI. TCRdb re-analysed the multiplex PCR reads in MiXCR, keeping a single row per CDR3 protein. The table lists hundreds of thousands of distinct CDR3 sequences, around 15% of them singletons, with roughly 13% in the top ten.

The chain combines TRBV6-6 with TRBJ2-1; D gene ambiguous. The sequenced material came from blood. The TCR sequence derives from a young man with Graves' ophthalmopathy. The CDR3 region has the DNA TGTGCCAGCAGTTACTCCTTACAATCTAGGTCTGAGCAGTTCTTC. Protein product: CASSYSLQSRSEQFF.